This TCR beta chain was profiled in a study of blood T cell repertoires in COVID-19. Study overall: Specimens from acute and convalescent COVID-19 originated in the United States, Italy and Spain. The analysed material was cDNA or gDNA that came from T cells, B-cell-depleted T cells, or PBMCs.

The Seattle patients, enrolled during active infection, were followed longitudinally. How the authors handled the data: Reference gene primer amplification yielded estimated nucleated cell counts. Some clones are missing from TCRdb's copy, which holds only in-frame ones; the method was immunoSEQ multiplex PCR. V and J calls and clone size are those listed in that table; D and trimming were worked out from the DNA. The sample includes a few hundred thousand clones, more than 85% of them seen just once. Trimming left V 6 bases short and J 3 bases short, with 17 bases between. Germline V gives CDR1 SEHNR, CDR2 FQNEAQ (reference sequence). The CDR3 contains 15 residues.

The sequenced sample consisted of peripheral blood. V and J are TRBV7-9 and TRBJ1-1; D is perhaps TRBD1 (6 bases). The TCR was taken from a person between 18 and 30 years old with COVID-19, enrolled during active disease. CDR3 in amino acids: CASRISTGLDTEAFF. The CDR3 DNA is TGTGCCAGCAGGATATCGACAGGATTGGACACTGAAGCTTTCTTT.